This T cell receptor beta chain was recovered during a study of shared clonotypes between healthy human individuals. Of note for this clone: Its antigen is unidentified.

General study findings and limits: Generation probabilities were higher for clonotypes shared across all four sorted-subset donors than for unshared ones.

Assay execution took place at the deep level. Sequenced by immunoSEQ multiplex PCR; TCRdb stores in-frame clones only, minus some. The data show more than 2,000,000 clones, approximately 93% seen once. Sequencing was done on a sample of naive CD4+ T cells from PBMCs. Subset meaning: CD45RA+ positively selected. This TCR was recovered from a man aged 18 to 30 in good health. Some clones in this sample may be carry-over from other donors' samples.

DNA for the CDR3: TGTGCCAGCAGGTTGAGGGGAATGGAATATGGCTACACCTTC. Translated, it gives CASRLRGMEYGYTF. The rearrangement links TRBV6-5 to TRBJ1-2; possibly TRBD1 for D (5 bases). The germline V and J ends were trimmed by 6 bases and 5 bases, with 16 bases remaining between them. The CDR3 covers 14 residues. Germline V gives CDR1 MNHEY, CDR2 SVGAGI.